One sample yielded the 15 T cell receptor beta chains listed below, sequenced in a study of blood T cell repertoires in COVID-19 (dated by TCRdb to about 2020). Library preparation was by the immunoSEQ multiplex PCR assay. This immuneACCESS table, as held by TCRdb, lists in-frame sequences with V and J called but not all clones. Of the missing ones, under half trace to an unresolved V gene in checked studies; the others have no known cause. Within this sample are about 98,000 clones, with 81% of them counted one time only. 9.5% to 12% of the sample is taken by the ten largest. The sample consisted of peripheral blood. The source is a woman aged 80 or over with acute or convalescent COVID-19.

The CDR3 DNA sequence: TGTGCCAGCAGCTTGAGTTGGGCCGGGACAGGGACGAATGAGCAGTTCTTC. This encodes CASSLSWAGTGTNEQFF. The chain joins TRBV7-2 to TRBJ2-1; 9 bases match TRBD1. This CDR3 comprises 17 residues. Unmatched junction bases numbered 13, after V lost 3 bases and J lost 7 bases. Germline CDR1 reads SGHTA; CDR2 reads FQGNSA.

This clone was seen a few times. The chain is built from TRBV18 and TRBJ1-3, with D perhaps TRBD1 (6 bases). The length of the CDR3 is 14 residues. Germline loops: CDR1 KGHSH, CDR2 LQKENI. V lost 3 bases and J lost 1, with 7 bases in between. The CDR3 sequence is CASSPGTSGNTIYF. Written as DNA, the CDR3 is TGTGCCAGCTCACCGGGGACATCTGGAAACACCATATATTTT.

This clone has only a few counts. The chain recombines TRBV28 with TRBJ1-5, with TRBD1 identical over 9 bases. The length of the CDR3 is 16 residues. V dropped 5 bases and J dropped 7; count of bases not matched to a gene: 12. Germline V CDR1 and CDR2: MDHEN, SYDVKM. The CDR3 bases are TGTGCCAGCAGTCCCGGTACCAGGACAGGGGAACAGCCCCAGCATTTT. Translation: CASSPGTRTGEQPQHF.

This sequence joins TRBV7-8 and TRBJ2-7, with 8 nucleotides matching TRBD1. Germline assignment: CDR1 SGHVS and CDR2 FQNEAQ. This CDR3 is 12 amino acids long. V dropped 3 bases and J dropped 6; count of bases not matched to a gene: 1. The CDR3 loop reads CASSLTGAEQYF. In nucleotides, the CDR3 is TGTGCCAGCAGCTTGACAGGGGCCGAGCAGTACTTC.

This chain uses TRBV2 with TRBJ2-5, with D unresolved. Looked up from germline, CDR1 is SNHLY and CDR2 is FYNNEI. CDR3 length: 13 residues. Trimming pared 11 bases from V and 5 bases from J, leaving 18 bases between. In DNA form, the CDR3 reads TGTGCCGAGGCGAAAGGCGCCCGTGAGACCCAGTACTTC. This translates into CAEAKGARETQYF.

The chain joins TRBV2 to TRBJ1-2, with TRBD1 identical over 9 bases. J was trimmed by 5 bases and V by 4 bases; bases with no gene match: 8. From germline, CDR1 is SNHLY and CDR2 FYNNEI. The CDR3 spans 15 residues. The DNA of the CDR3 is TGTGCCAGCAGTGCCTTGGACAGGGGTGGGTATGGCTACACCTTC. Translation: CASSALDRGGYGYTF.

In its sample, this clone was seen a few times. The rearrangement joins TRBV15 to TRBJ2-2; the D is unclear. The CDR3 has 14 residues. Trimming took 7 bases from V and 0 from J, leaving 9 bases between them. Germline V CDR1 and CDR2: LNHNV, YYDKDF (reference sequence). The CDR3 bases are TGTGCCACCAAGAGTGGGCCGAACACCGGGGAGCTGTTTTTT. Protein product: CATKSGPNTGELFF.

The chain joins TRBV6-5 to TRBJ1-5; D call uncertain. The CDR3 runs 11 residues. CDR1 and CDR2 (germline): MNHEY, SVGAGI. The V end lost 8 bases, the J end lost 7 bases, and 9 bases lay between the germline ends. In DNA, the CDR3 is TGTGCCAGCGGGAGTGTGCAGCCCCAGCATTTT. Translated: CASGSVQPQHF.

The V gene is TRBV5-1, the J gene TRBJ1-1; 12 bases match TRBD1. Trimming removed 3 bases from V and 8 bases from J; junction bases left unmatched: 5. The germline gives CDR1 SGHRS, CDR2 YFSETQ. This CDR3 is 14 amino acids long. The CDR3 protein is CASSSGQGAVEAFF. CDR3 DNA sequence: TGCGCCAGCAGCTCGGGACAGGGGGCGGTGGAAGCTTTCTTT. The variable domain in full, with the rest retrieved from reference TRBV5-1 and TRBJ1-1, is KAGVTQTPRYLIKTRGQQVTLSCSPISGHRSVSWYQQTPGQGLQFLFEYFSETQRNKGNFPGRFSGRQFSNSRSEMNVSTLELGDSALYLCASSSGQGAVEAFFGQGTRLTVV.

This chain connects TRBV3-1 (or the pseudogene TRBV3-2) to TRBJ1-2; D gene uncertain. Per the germline V gene, CDR1 is LGHDT and CDR2 is YNNKEL (reference sequence). With 4 bases removed from V and 5 bases from J, the gap between germline ends came to 8 bases. The CDR3 spans 12 residues. The CDR3 spells CASSRLQYGYTF. In DNA form, the CDR3 reads TGTGCCAGCAGCCGCCTCCAGTATGGCTACACCTTC.

The chain carries TRBV7-9 and TRBJ2-1; D is perhaps TRBD1 (6 bases). V lost 1 base and J 11 bases, leaving 12 bases between the germline ends. This CDR3 has 13 residues. CDR1 SEHNR and CDR2 FQNEAQ come from the germline V gene (reference sequence). The CDR3 bases are TGTGCCAGCAGCTTAGAACAGGGTAGTCAGCAGTTCTTC. Translated, it gives CASSLEQGSQQFF.

V is TRBV3-1 (or the pseudogene TRBV3-2) and J is TRBJ2-5, with 11 bases that match TRBD1. Germline values: CDR1 LGHDT, CDR2 YNNKEL (reference sequence). Trimming at V came to 3 bases and at J to 5 bases, leaving 5 bases not matched to a gene. This CDR3 has 15 residues. CDR3 bases: TGTGCCAGCAGCCAGAGGACAGGGGGCAGGGAGACCCAGTACTTC. This gives the protein CASSQRTGGRETQYF.

V and J are TRBV6-2 or TRBV6-3 and TRBJ1-5; 9 bases fit TRBD1. V was pared by 0 bases and J by 6 bases, with 0 bases of the junction left unmatched. From germline, CDR1 is MNHEY and CDR2 SVGEGT. CDR3 size: 14 residues. Written as DNA, the CDR3 is TGTGCCAGCAGTTACTCGACAGGGGGTCAGCCCCAGCATTTT. This codes for CASSYSTGGQPQHF.

V and J are TRBV28 and TRBJ2-5; D is undetermined. V lost 5 bases, J lost 5 bases, and 18 bases lay in between. CDR3 size: 15 residues. Germline CDR1 and CDR2: MDHEN and SYDVKM. Here the CDR3 DNA reads TGTGCCAGCAGTACGACTCAACGCCATGGGGAGACCCAGTACTTC. Translating it yields CASSTTQRHGETQYF.

The V and J genes are TRBV28 and TRBJ1-4; 7 positions agree with TRBD1. Germline loops: CDR1 MDHEN, CDR2 SYDVKM. The CDR3 totals 16 residues. V dropped 5 bases and J dropped 6; count of bases not matched to a gene: 12. CDR3 loop: CASSTGQSLGDEKLFF. CDR3 sequence (DNA): TGTGCCAGCAGTACGGGACAGTCATTGGGTGATGAAAAACTGTTTTTT.